This T cell receptor (beta chain) was obtained from a study of T cell changes during pregnancy in multiple sclerosis. Clones were sequenced by immunoSEQ multiplex PCR, and TCRdb holds only the in-frame ones, with some missing. The sample has about 99,000 clones; about 93% are singletons. The sample consisted of peripheral blood, taken after pregnancy. This TCR was sampled from a female donor with multiple sclerosis, enrolled in a pregnancy study.

CDR3 in amino acids: CASSPQREGYEQYF. The CDR3 DNA sequence: TGTGCCAGCAGTCCCCAGCGGGAGGGCTACGAGCAGTACTTC. The chain recombines TRBV27 with TRBJ2-7; TRBD2 matches at 10 bases. V lost 5 bases and J lost 3; bases outside the gene matches: 4. Per the germline V gene, CDR1 is MNHEY and CDR2 is SMNVEV (reference sequence). This CDR3 spans 14 amino acids.